The next 3 T cell receptor beta chains were all read from a single sample in a study of Ad26.COV2.S vaccination and SARS-CoV-2 variants. The data were produced by immunoSEQ multiplex PCR, yet TCRdb's version contains in-frame clones alone and is incomplete. Among about 400,000 clones listed, around 89% were seen once. Noted treatment: over 15 received Ad26.COV2.S at low or high dose, single or two shots; a few received placebo; per-sample allocation not given. Material that was analyzed had been drawn on day 63 after the first vaccine or placebo injection. The material sequenced was peripheral blood, taken in a trial of Ad26.COV2.S vaccine versus placebo. The receptors here all came from a person between 18 and 65 years old who received the Ad26.COV2.S COVID-19 vaccine or a placebo.

This chain links TRBV30 with TRBJ1-5, with D perhaps TRBD1 (5 bases). V shed 1 base and J shed 5 bases, with 12 bases lying between them. CDR3 length equals 14 residues. The germline CDR1 and CDR2 sequences are GTSNPN and SVGIG (reference sequence). The CDR3 spells CAWSEGLNYQPQHF. The CDR3 DNA follows: TGTGCCTGGAGTGAGGGACTTAATTATCAGCCCCAGCATTTT.

The rearrangement uses TRBV7-2 and TRBJ2-7, with 8 bases identical to TRBD1. Trimming cost V 5 bases and J 4 bases; bases outside gene matches: 7. This CDR3 spans 14 amino acids. CDR1 is SGHTA and CDR2 is FQGNSA in the germline V gene. In DNA form, the CDR3 reads TGTGCCAGCAGCATCAGGACAGGGAGGTACGAGCAGTACTTC. Translated: CASSIRTGRYEQYF.

This clone appeared once. CDR3 region: CASSLGGADEQYF. In DNA, the CDR3 is TGTGCCAGCAGTTTGGGAGGGGCCGACGAGCAGTACTTC. The chain carries TRBV12-3 or TRBV12-4 and TRBJ2-7; 7 positions agree with TRBD2. V was clipped by 3 bases and J by 5 bases; unmatched bases: 4. The CDR3 sequence is 13 residues long.